The entry below gives a single TCR beta chain sequence along with its context. This CDR3 comprises 14 residues. CDR1 and CDR2 from the germline V gene are LNHNV and YYDKDF (reference sequence). V was shortened by 5 bases and J by 3 bases, with 11 bases between the two germline ends. These data originate in a study of radiotherapy plus CTLA-4 blockade in lung cancer. Measured with immunoSEQ multiplex PCR; TCRdb has only the in-frame clones, and not every one. This table holds tens of thousands of clones, 65% to 80% found once. This TCR was sampled from a human donor with non-small cell lung cancer who had stable disease on radiotherapy plus ipilimumab. The sample here was peripheral blood, taken from a patient treated with radiotherapy plus ipilimumab. The rearrangement uses TRBV15 and TRBJ2-1; D is perhaps TRBD2 (6 bases). CDR3 in amino acids: CATSPGLSYNEQFF. The CDR3 region has the DNA TGTGCCACCAGCCCGGGACTCAGCTACAATGAGCAGTTCTTC.